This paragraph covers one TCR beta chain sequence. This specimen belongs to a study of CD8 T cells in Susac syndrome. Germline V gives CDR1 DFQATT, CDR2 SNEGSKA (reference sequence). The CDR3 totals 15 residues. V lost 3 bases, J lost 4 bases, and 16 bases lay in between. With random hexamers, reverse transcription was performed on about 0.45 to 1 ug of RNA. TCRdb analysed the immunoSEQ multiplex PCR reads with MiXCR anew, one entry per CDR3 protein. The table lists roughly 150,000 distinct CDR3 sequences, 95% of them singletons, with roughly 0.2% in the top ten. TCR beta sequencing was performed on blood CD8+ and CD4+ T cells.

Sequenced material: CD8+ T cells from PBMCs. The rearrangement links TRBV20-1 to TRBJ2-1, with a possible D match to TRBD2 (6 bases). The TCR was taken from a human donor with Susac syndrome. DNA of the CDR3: TGCAGTGCTAGGGGCTCTAGCGCTACTTACAATGAGCAGTTCTTC. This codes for CSARGSSATYNEQFF.